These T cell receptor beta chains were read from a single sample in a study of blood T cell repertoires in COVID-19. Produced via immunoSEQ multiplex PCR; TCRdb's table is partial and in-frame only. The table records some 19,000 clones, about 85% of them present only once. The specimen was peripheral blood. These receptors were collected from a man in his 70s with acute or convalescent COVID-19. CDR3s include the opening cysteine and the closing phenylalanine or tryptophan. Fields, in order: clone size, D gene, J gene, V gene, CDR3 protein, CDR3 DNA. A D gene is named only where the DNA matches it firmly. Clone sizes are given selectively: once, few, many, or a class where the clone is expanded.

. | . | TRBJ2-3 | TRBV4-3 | CASSQETPAQDTQYF | TGCGCCAGCAGCCAAGAAACCCCTGCACAAGATACGCAGTATTTT
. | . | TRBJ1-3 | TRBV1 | CTSSRTGGLSASGNTIYF | TGCACCAGCAGCCGGACAGGGGGCTTGTCCGCCTCTGGAAACACCATATATTTT
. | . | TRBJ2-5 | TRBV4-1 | CASSQPPGTPARETQYF | TGCGCCAGCAGCCAACCGCCCGGGACTCCAGCAAGGGAGACCCAGTACTTC
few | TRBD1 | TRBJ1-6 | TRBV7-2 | CASSSRTGGDGGNSPLHF | TGTGCCAGCAGCTCTCGGACAGGGGGCGATGGGGGAAATTCACCCCTCCACTTT
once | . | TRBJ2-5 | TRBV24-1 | CATSDSVGGTFETQYF | TGTGCCACCAGTGATTCCGTTGGGGGGACGTTTGAGACCCAGTACTTC
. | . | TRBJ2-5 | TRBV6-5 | CASRRTASQETQYF | TGTGCCAGCAGACGGACAGCCTCACAAGAGACCCAGTACTTC
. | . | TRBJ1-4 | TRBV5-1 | CASSLGGITNEKLFF | TGCGCCAGCAGCTTGGGAGGGATAACTAATGAAAAACTGTTTTTT
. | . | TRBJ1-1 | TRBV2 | CASSEEAGVNTEAFF | TGTGCCAGCAGTGAAGAGGCAGGGGTGAACACTGAAGCTTTCTTT
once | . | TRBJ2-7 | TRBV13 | CASSLGSPNSYEQYF | TGTGCCAGCAGCTTAGGAAGCCCTAACTCCTACGAGCAGTACTTC
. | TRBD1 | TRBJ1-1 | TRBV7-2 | CASSLGRQGNLNTEAFF | TGTGCCAGCAGCTTAGGACGACAGGGTAACTTGAACACTGAAGCTTTCTTT
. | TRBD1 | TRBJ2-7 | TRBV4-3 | CASSQDLGGTGSEQYF | TGCGCCAGCAGCCAAGATTTAGGCGGGACAGGGTCCGAGCAGTACTTC
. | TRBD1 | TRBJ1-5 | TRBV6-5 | CASSHRQGRQPQHF | TGTGCCAGCAGTCATCGACAGGGCCGTCAGCCCCAGCATTTT
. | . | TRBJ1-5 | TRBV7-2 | CASSLGRAGRLQPQHF | TGTGCCAGCAGCTTAGGTCGGGCAGGGAGGTTGCAGCCCCAGCATTTT
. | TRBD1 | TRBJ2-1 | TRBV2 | CASRTLNRGLEQFF | TGTGCCAGCAGGACCCTAAACAGGGGGCTTGAGCAGTTCTTC
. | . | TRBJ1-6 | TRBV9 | CASSVGGGSPLHF | TGTGCCAGCAGCGTAGGAGGGGGATCACCCCTCCACTTT
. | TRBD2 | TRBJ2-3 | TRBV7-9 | CASMGGTDTQYF | TGTGCCAGCATGGGGGGGACAGATACGCAGTATTTT
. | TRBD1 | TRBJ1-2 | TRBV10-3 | CAIGDRVRGYGYTF | TGTGCCATCGGTGACAGGGTAAGAGGCTATGGCTACACCTTC
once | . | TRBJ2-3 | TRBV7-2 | CASSPAGDTQYF | TGTGCCAGCAGCCCAGCGGGAGATACGCAGTATTTT
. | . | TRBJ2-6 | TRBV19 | CASKGQGPAGANVLTF | TGTGCCAGTAAGGGGCAGGGGCCGGCTGGGGCCAACGTCCTGACTTTC
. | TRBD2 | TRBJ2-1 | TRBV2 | CASRVTGTSGRNEQFF | TGTGCCAGCAGGGTAACCGGGACTAGCGGGAGGAATGAGCAGTTCTTC
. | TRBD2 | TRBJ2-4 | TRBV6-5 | CASERGDAKNIQYF | TGTGCCAGCGAGCGGGGGGACGCCAAAAACATTCAGTACTTC
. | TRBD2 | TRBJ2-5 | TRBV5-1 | CASSLDPPSGRQETQYF | TGCGCCAGCAGCTTGGATCCCCCTAGCGGGAGACAAGAGACCCAGTACTTC
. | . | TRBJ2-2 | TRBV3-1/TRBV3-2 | CASSHSTGELFF | TGTGCCAGCAGCCACTCCACCGGGGAGCTGTTTTTT
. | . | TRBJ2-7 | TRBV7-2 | CASSPTYGPSYEQYF | TGTGCCAGCAGCCCAACCTATGGGCCCTCCTACGAGCAGTACTTC
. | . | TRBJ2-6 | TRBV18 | CASSPRQVDSGANVLTF | TGTGCCAGCTCACCAAGGCAGGTGGACTCTGGGGCCAACGTCCTGACTTTC
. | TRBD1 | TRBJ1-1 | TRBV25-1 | CASRGTGGTEAFF | TGTGCCAGCAGAGGTACAGGGGGCACTGAAGCTTTCTTT
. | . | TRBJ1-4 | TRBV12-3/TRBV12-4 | CASQGSGDEKLFF | TGTGCCAGCCAAGGCTCGGGGGATGAAAAACTGTTTTTT
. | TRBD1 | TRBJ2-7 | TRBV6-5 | CASRNRQGAYEQYF | TGTGCCAGCAGGAACAGACAGGGGGCGTACGAGCAGTACTTC
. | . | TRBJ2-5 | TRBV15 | CATSRTAGETQYF | TGTGCCACCAGCAGAACGGCCGGGGAGACCCAGTACTTC
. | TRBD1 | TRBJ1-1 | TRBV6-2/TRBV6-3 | CASSWTTGQGLPEAFF | TGTGCCAGCAGTTGGACAACGGGACAGGGCTTACCTGAAGCTTTCTTT
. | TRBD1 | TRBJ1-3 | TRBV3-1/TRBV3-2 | CASSPDRVGGNTIYF | TGTGCCAGCAGCCCCGACAGGGTAGGAGGAAACACCATATATTTT
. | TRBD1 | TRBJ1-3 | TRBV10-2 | CASGGQALNTIYF | TGCGCCAGCGGGGGACAGGCCTTAAACACCATATATTTT
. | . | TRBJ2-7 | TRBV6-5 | CASSSAGEGGYEQYF | TGTGCCAGCAGTTCTGCAGGGGAGGGTGGCTACGAGCAGTACTTC
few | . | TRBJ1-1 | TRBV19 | CASSIGRNTEAFF | TGTGCCAGTAGTATAGGTCGGAACACTGAAGCTTTCTTT
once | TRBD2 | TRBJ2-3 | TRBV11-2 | CASSLGRSGRLAGDTQYF | TGTGCCAGCAGCTTAGGGCGTTCGGGGAGACTAGCGGGAGATACGCAGTATTTT
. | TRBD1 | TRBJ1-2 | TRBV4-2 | CASSQEAGGYGYTF | TGTGCCAGCAGCCAAGAGGCAGGGGGCTATGGCTACACCTTC
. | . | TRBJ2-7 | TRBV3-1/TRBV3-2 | CASSQMAGPEQYF | TGTGCCAGCAGCCAAATGGCAGGCCCCGAGCAGTACTTC
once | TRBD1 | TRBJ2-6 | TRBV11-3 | CASSSRRTGIHGANVLTF | TGTGCCAGCAGCTCCCGGCGGACAGGGATCCATGGGGCCAACGTCCTGACTTTC
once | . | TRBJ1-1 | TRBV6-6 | CASSYRGERTEAFF | TGTGCCAGCAGTTACAGGGGCGAAAGAACTGAAGCTTTCTTT
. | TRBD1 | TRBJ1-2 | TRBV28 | CASSLTPTGGDYGYTF | TGTGCCAGCAGTTTAACCCCGACAGGGGGCGACTATGGCTACACCTTC
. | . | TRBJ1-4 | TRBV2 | CASSEQVATNEKLFF | TGTGCCAGCAGTGAGCAGGTCGCAACTAATGAAAAACTGTTTTTT
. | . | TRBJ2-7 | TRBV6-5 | CASSYRGSGVAYEQYF | TGTGCCAGCAGTTACCGAGGATCAGGGGTTGCCTACGAGCAGTACTTC
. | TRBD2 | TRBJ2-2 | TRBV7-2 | CASSSSGSYTGELFF | TGTGCCAGCAGCTCGAGCGGGAGTTATACCGGGGAGCTGTTTTTT
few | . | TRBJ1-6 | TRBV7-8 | CASSGQRAPLHF | TGTGCCAGCAGCGGACAGAGGGCACCCCTCCACTTT
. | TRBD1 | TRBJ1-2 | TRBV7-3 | CASSSPGQGEIGYTF | TGTGCCAGCAGCTCCCCCGGGCAGGGGGAGATTGGCTACACCTTC